Following are 30 T cell receptor beta chains from one sample sequenced in a study of beta chain features in type 1 diabetes. Study-level points and caveats: TCRB CDR3s from Type 1 diabetes patients were moderately but significantly shorter in all four CD4+ subsets.

TCRB transcripts that were expressed got sequenced, as all of the isolated RNA had been reverse transcribed. The method was immunoSEQ multiplex PCR; TCRdb's version includes in-frame clones alone and lacks a portion of them. Among over 600,000 clones listed, approximately 13% were seen once. These TCRs' antigens remain unknown. Sequencing input: naive CD4+ T cells from blood. The receptors shown here come from a man aged 25-45 years with type 1 diabetes.

This rearrangement joins TRBV7-2 to TRBJ2-5; D unresolved. The CDR3 consists of 14 residues. The germline V and J ends were trimmed by 4 bases and 3 bases, with 12 bases remaining between them. Germline CDR1 reads SGHTA; CDR2 reads FQGNSA. The CDR3 DNA reads as TGTGCCAGCAGCTCCCTAGGACCAAAAGAGACCCAGTACTTC. Protein product: CASSSLGPKETQYF.

The V gene is TRBV20-1, the J gene TRBJ1-2; weak D call: TRBD1 (5 bases). The length of the CDR3 is 11 residues. Germline V gives CDR1 DFQATT, CDR2 SNEGSKA (reference sequence). V shed 6 bases and J shed 5 bases, with 10 bases lying between them. CDR3 loop: CSAGVNYGYTF. The CDR3 DNA follows: TGCAGTGCGGGGGTAAATTATGGCTACACCTTC.

This clone was seen a handful of times. This chain connects TRBV5-1 to TRBJ2-1, with no clear D. Trimming stripped 0 bases from V and 0 bases from J, with 7 bases between. In germline, CDR1 is SGHRS, CDR2 YFSETQ. The CDR3 totals 15 residues. CDR3 in amino acids: CASSLVRASYNEQFF. The CDR3 region has the DNA TGCGCCAGCAGCTTGGTCCGGGCCTCCTACAATGAGCAGTTCTTC.

This chain uses TRBV27 with TRBJ2-7; no definite D call. V dropped 9 bases and J dropped 0 bases, with 9 bases sitting between them. The CDR3 consists of 12 residues. From germline, CDR1 is MNHEY and CDR2 SMNVEV (reference sequence). The CDR3 DNA reads TGTGCCAGTGCGGAAGGCTCCTACGAGCAGTACTTC. This gives the protein CASAEGSYEQYF.

V usage is TRBV9 and J usage is TRBJ2-3, with 9 bases matching TRBD2. CDR3 length: 15 residues. Germline CDR1 SGDLS, CDR2 YYNGEE. V dropped 4 bases and J dropped 0; count of bases not matched to a gene: 3. CDR3 sequence reads: CASSILAGSTDTQYF. The CDR3 region has the DNA TGTGCCAGCAGCATCCTAGCGGGGAGCACAGATACGCAGTATTTT.

The chain has TRBV12-5 and TRBJ2-7; a possible D gene is TRBD2 (5 bases). The V gene's germline CDR1 is LGHNT and CDR2 FRNRAP. CDR3 length equals 12 residues. V was clipped by 0 bases and J by 6 bases, with 6 bases between them. CDR3 sequence: CASGLVGSEQYF. CDR3 nucleotides: TGTGCTAGTGGTTTGGTGGGGAGCGAGCAGTACTTC.

This clone showed up just a few times. The chain carries TRBV4-1 and TRBJ2-5; tentative D call: TRBD2 (6 bases). Germline CDR1 is MGHRA and CDR2 is YSYEKL. The CDR3 loop spans 14 amino acids. The V end was cut by 4 bases, the J end by 5 bases, with 14 bases between. The DNA for the CDR3 is TGCGCCAGCAGCCTAGCGGAAAAAGTCGAGACCCAGTACTTC. It is translated as CASSLAEKVETQYF.

J is TRBJ1-1 and V is TRBV7-9; TRBD1 agrees at 10 bases. Germline CDR1 is SEHNR and CDR2 is FQNEAQ (reference sequence). There are 18 residues in the CDR3. V shed 5 bases, J shed 9 bases, and the junction held 21 bases outside the gene matches. The CDR3 loop is CASSPSHPSGTGESKAFF. CDR3 DNA sequence: TGTGCCAGCAGCCCCAGCCATCCTTCGGGGACAGGGGAATCTAAAGCTTTCTTT.

This clone showed up just a few times. The chain recombines TRBV4-2 with TRBJ2-3; D remains ambiguous. The CDR3 spans 14 residues. The germline V gene encodes CDR1 LGHNA and CDR2 YNFKEQ. V was clipped by 0 bases and J by 1 base, with 5 bases between them. CDR3 region: CASSQDPGTDTQYF. As DNA, the CDR3 is TGTGCCAGCAGCCAAGATCCTGGCACAGATACGCAGTATTTT.

This clone was counted between two and nine times. This chain connects TRBV9 to TRBJ2-5; 8 bases are shared with TRBD2. Trimming took 4 bases from V and 1 from J; bases not matched to a gene: 3. Germline assignment: CDR1 SGDLS and CDR2 YYNGEE. The CDR3 is 14 residues long. For the CDR3, the DNA is TGTGCCAGCAGCTTCACTAGCGGCCAAGAGACCCAGTACTTC. Translating gives CASSFTSGQETQYF.

The CDR3 reads CASSLDRGLPQETQYF. The DNA for the CDR3 is TGTGCCAGCAGCTTAGATCGAGGTCTACCCCAAGAGACCCAGTACTTC. The V call is TRBV11-3, the J call TRBJ2-5, with unresolved D. Germline V CDR1 and CDR2: SGHNT, YENEEA. V was trimmed by 0 bases and J by 1 base, leaving 12 bases between them. The CDR3 consists of 16 residues.

This clone has more than one count but fewer than ten. This chain links TRBV6-6 with TRBJ1-2; D not certain. Germline lookup yields CDR1 MNHNY and CDR2 SVGAGI (reference sequence). This CDR3 comprises 12 residues. Trimming shortened V by 2 bases and J by 8 bases, and 9 bases separated the two germline ends. The CDR3 loop reads CASSYPREGYTF. CDR3 in DNA: TGTGCCAGCAGTTACCCTCGTGAGGGCTACACCTTC.

This clone was counted between two and nine times. The CDR3 coding sequence is TGCGCCAGCAGCCTGGACTACTCGAGCGGGACCCAGTACTTC. The encoded protein is CASSLDYSSGTQYF. The chain carries TRBV5-1 and TRBJ2-5; TRBD2 might be the D (6 bases). The ends were cut back, 4 bases at V and 7 bases at J, with 17 bases in the middle. Per the germline V gene, CDR1 is SGHRS and CDR2 is YFSETQ. The length of the CDR3 is 14 residues. Full variable domain (missing parts from reference TRBV5-1 and TRBJ2-5): KAGVTQTPRYLIKTRGQQVTLSCSPISGHRSVSWYQQTPGQGLQFLFEYFSETQRNKGNFPGRFSGRQFSNSRSEMNVSTLELGDSALYLCASSLDYSSGTQYFGPGTRLLVL.

The CDR3 is CASSLMGTGANEQFF. Here the CDR3 DNA reads TGTGCCAGCAGCTTGATGGGGACAGGGGCCAATGAGCAGTTCTTC. The chain combines TRBV11-3 with TRBJ2-1; 10 bases agree with TRBD1. This CDR3 region has 15 residues. The J segment lost 6 bases and the V segment lost 3 bases, leaving 5 bases of the junction unmatched. Germline V gene data show CDR1 as SGHNT and CDR2 as YENEEA.

Concerning this clone itself: Other nucleotide sequences in the sample specify the same CDR3. The chain is built from TRBV9 and TRBJ1-2, with D possibly TRBD1 on 5 matching bases. The V gene's germline CDR1 is SGDLS and CDR2 YYNGEE. The CDR3 totals 14 residues. The ends were cut back, 0 bases at V and 4 bases at J, with 10 bases in the middle. CDR3 nucleotide sequence: TGTGCCAGCAGCGTAGGGGAGGGGAGCTATGGCTACACCTTC. This codes for CASSVGEGSYGYTF.

This rearrangement joins TRBV18 to TRBJ1-1; D is unresolved. The V and J ends lost 4 bases and 0 bases respectively, with 9 bases between them. The CDR3 has 14 residues. Germline-derived CDR1 and CDR2 are KGHSH and LQKENI. This CDR3 reads CASSLATVNTEAFF. CDR3 DNA: TGTGCCAGCTCACTTGCGACGGTGAACACTGAAGCTTTCTTT.

This clone has only a few counts. The chain combines TRBV4-2 with TRBJ2-5; TRBD1 agrees at 12 bases. The CDR3 runs to 16 residues. After removal of 3 bases from V and 6 bases from J, the junction contained 8 bases not matched to a gene. Germline V gives CDR1 LGHNA, CDR2 YNFKEQ. The CDR3 DNA sequence: TGTGCCAGCAGCCAGGGCCGGGACAGGGGGCTTAAGACCCAGTACTTC. Protein: CASSQGRDRGLKTQYF.

For the CDR3, the DNA is TGTGCCAGCAGCACTCGACAGAGCTCCTACAATGAGCAGTTCTTC. It specifies CASSTRQSSYNEQFF. The chain couples TRBV5-4 to TRBJ2-1; a possible D gene is TRBD1 (5 bases). Germline CDR1 and CDR2: SGHNT and YYREEE (reference sequence). The CDR3 extends over 15 amino acids. The V gene lost 4 bases and the J gene lost 0 bases, with 11 bases spanning the gap.

The gene calls are TRBV18 and TRBJ1-1; weak D call: TRBD1 (5 bases). V was clipped by 0 bases and J by 6 bases, with 14 bases between them. Germline V gene lookup returns CDR1 KGHSH and CDR2 LQKENI. The CDR3 runs to 15 residues. The CDR3 DNA reads as TGTGCCAGCTCACCACCGGGGGAGAGCCTGGCTGAAGCTTTCTTT. Its translation: CASSPPGESLAEAFF.

The V call is TRBV13, the J call TRBJ2-5, with D possibly TRBD1 on 5 matching bases. V shed 7 bases and J shed 4 bases, with 16 bases lying between them. The CDR3 length is 14 residues. CDR1 and CDR2 from the germline V gene are PRHDT and FYEKMQ (reference sequence). The CDR3 DNA is TGTGCCAGCACCCCATTTGGGGCCGGAGAGACCCAGTACTTC. It is translated as CASTPFGAGETQYF. Using reference TRBV13 and TRBJ2-5 for the parts outside the CDR3, the full variable domain is AAGVIQSPRHLIKEKRETATLKCYPIPRHDTVYWYQQGPGQDPQFLISFYEKMQSDKGSIPDRFSAQQFSDYHSELNMSSLELGDSALYFCASTPFGAGETQYFGPGTRLLVL.

The CDR3 DNA follows: TGTGCCAGCAGTGAAGGAGGGGGCTATGGCTACACCTTC. It encodes CASSEGGGYGYTF. The chain recombines TRBV2 with TRBJ1-2, with D possibly TRBD1 on 6 matching bases. Trimming stripped 1 base from V and 4 bases from J, with 7 bases between. Germline V gene sequence: CDR1 SNHLY, CDR2 FYNNEI. The CDR3 contains 13 residues.

The chain carries TRBV21-1 and TRBJ2-1; the table calls TRBD2, which could not be checked here. TRBV21-1 has pseudogene status. CDR3 length: 15 residues. The CDR3 DNA sequence: TGTGCCAGCAGCAAAGAGGCAGCGGCTTACAATGAGCAGTTCTTC. It codes for CASSKEAAAYNEQFF.

The V call is TRBV4-3, the J call TRBJ2-7; 7 bases align to TRBD1. The CDR3 extends over 15 amino acids. The trim removed 1 base at V and 3 bases at J, leaving 6 bases unmatched. The germline V gene has CDR1 LGHNA and CDR2 YSLEER. The chain's CDR3 is CASSQGAGGNYEQYF. As DNA, the CDR3 is TGCGCCAGCAGCCAAGGGGCAGGGGGAAACTACGAGCAGTACTTC.

This clone was counted only a few times. The chain is built from TRBV5-1 and TRBJ2-1; 8 nucleotides line up with TRBD1. CDR3 length equals 14 residues. Germline CDR1 is SGHRS and CDR2 is YFSETQ. With 7 bases clipped from V and 5 bases from J, the junction kept 8 bases outside the gene matches. CDR3 DNA: TGCGCCAGCGCCCACGGGACAGGCAACAATGAGCAGTTCTTC. This codes for CASAHGTGNNEQFF.

The chain uses TRBV28 and TRBJ2-2; tentative D call: TRBD1 (5 bases). CDR1 is MDHEN, CDR2 SYDVKM, per germline. Trimming left V 4 bases short and J 4 bases short, with 13 bases between. The CDR3 consists of 15 residues. The CDR3 DNA reads as TGTGCCAGCAGTTCTGGACAAGGGGCCACCGGGGAGCTGTTTTTT. This sequence encodes CASSSGQGATGELFF.

J is TRBJ2-3 and V is TRBV5-6; D may be TRBD2 (6 bases). The CDR3 runs to 16 residues. Germline CDR1 reads SGHDT; CDR2 reads YYEEEE. V was trimmed by 6 bases and J by 2 bases, leaving 19 bases between them. The CDR3 region is CASNDKRGTYTDTQYF. The CDR3 DNA follows: TGTGCCAGCAACGATAAACGGGGGACTTACACAGATACGCAGTATTTT.

The rearrangement uses TRBV9 and TRBJ1-2; D gene ambiguous. There are 14 residues in the CDR3. Trimming removed 1 base at V and 0 bases at J, with 7 bases between. Germline V gene data show CDR1 as SGDLS and CDR2 as YYNGEE. The DNA for the CDR3 is TGTGCCAGCAGCGTAACCCAAGCTAACTATGGCTACACCTTC. This codes for CASSVTQANYGYTF.

This clone was seen more than once but under ten times. The chain couples TRBV6-5 to TRBJ2-1; 10 nucleotides match TRBD1. V lost 2 bases, J lost 10 bases, and 8 bases stayed unmatched. There are 15 residues in the CDR3. The germline V gene encodes CDR1 MNHEY and CDR2 SVGAGI. Here the CDR3 DNA reads TGTGCCAGCAGTTACAGGGACAGGGGACTGCAGGAGCAGTTCTTC. Its protein product is CASSYRDRGLQEQFF.

The rearrangement joins TRBV28 to TRBJ1-2; D possibly corresponds to TRBD1 (5 bases). Per the germline V gene, CDR1 is MDHEN and CDR2 is SYDVKM. V was clipped by 6 bases and J by 5 bases, with 22 bases between them. The CDR3 contains 16 residues. The CDR3 DNA reads as TGTGCCAGCAGCACAGATGGGGCCCCAGCTTCATATGGCTACACCTTC. Its protein is CASSTDGAPASYGYTF.

V and J are TRBV6-5 and TRBJ1-2; D remains unclear. Trimming removed 0 bases from V and 7 bases from J, with 15 bases in between. CDR1 and CDR2 (germline): MNHEY, SVGAGI. This CDR3 spans 15 amino acids. The CDR3 spells CASSYSIEGMAGYTF. Written as DNA, the CDR3 is TGTGCCAGCAGTTACTCGATCGAGGGAATGGCTGGCTACACCTTC.